Below are 8 T cell receptor beta chains sequenced from a single sample in a study of beta chain features in type 1 diabetes (dated by TCRdb to about 2018). Paper-wide results and their limitations: Type 1 diabetes patients showed a moderate but significant shortening of TCRB CDR3 length in all four CD4+ subsets.

No antigen is known for these receptors. The method behind the library was the immunoSEQ multiplex PCR assay. The High Capacity cDNA Reverse Transcription Kit was used to reverse transcribe all of the isolated RNA, meaning that expressed TCRB transcripts were what got sequenced. TCRdb carries this immuneACCESS record with in-frame sequences only. Its versions omit some clonotypes, under half of them owing to an unresolved V gene in the studies checked, with the rest unexplained. In all, the sample holds some 44,000 clones, and roughly 70% of those were seen once. The ten largest clones take up 2% to 2.5% of the sample. Sequencing was performed on Tregs from blood. This sample's cell subset or site label indicates: regulatory CD4+ T cells. The source is a woman between 18 and 29 years old with type 1 diabetes.

The gene calls are TRBV29-1 and TRBJ2-2; TRBD2 is a possible D gene (5 bases). CDR1 is SQVTM, CDR2 ANQGSEA, per germline. The V end lost 6 bases, the J end lost 4 bases, and 18 bases lay between the germline ends. The CDR3 is made up of 15 amino acids. CDR3: CSVPRGGPGTGELFF. In DNA form, the CDR3 reads TGCAGCGTCCCGAGAGGAGGTCCGGGCACCGGGGAGCTGTTTTTT.

The chain combines TRBV11-2 with TRBJ2-7; no clear D. CDR3 length equals 14 residues. The V and J ends lost 2 bases and 0 bases respectively, with 8 bases between them. From germline, CDR1 is SGHAT and CDR2 FQNNGV. The CDR3 reads CASSLFVSSYEQYF. In DNA, the CDR3 is TGTGCCAGCAGCTTATTTGTCAGCTCCTACGAGCAGTACTTC.

The count of this clone is one. The chain employs TRBV19 and TRBJ2-4; no reliable D call. V lost 2 bases and J lost 7, with 9 bases in between. The germline gives CDR1 LNHDA, CDR2 SQIVND (reference sequence). CDR3 length: 13 residues. CDR3 loop: CASSITAGNIQYF. In nucleotides, the CDR3 is TGTGCCAGTAGTATAACTGCCGGGAACATTCAGTACTTC.

The chain carries TRBV2 and TRBJ2-3; D is unclear. Between the trimmed V and J ends, which lost 2 bases and 1 base, there was a span of 4 bases. The CDR3 is made up of 13 amino acids. Germline V gene lookup returns CDR1 SNHLY and CDR2 FYNNEI. Here the CDR3 DNA reads TGTGCCAGCAGTGAAACACGCACAGATACGCAGTATTTT. Translating it yields CASSETRTDTQYF.

The chain couples TRBV7-9 to TRBJ1-1; D uncertain. In germline, CDR1 is SEHNR, CDR2 FQNEAQ (reference sequence). The V gene lost 4 bases and the J gene lost 6 bases, with 6 bases spanning the gap. The CDR3 runs to 11 residues. This CDR3 is CASSSFAEAFF. As DNA, the CDR3 is TGTGCCAGCAGCTCTTTCGCTGAAGCTTTCTTT. Full variable domain (rest looked up from reference TRBV7-9 and TRBJ1-1): DTGVSQNPRHKITKRGQNVTFRCDPISEHNRLYWYRQTLGQGPEFLTYFQNEAQLEKSRLLSDRFSAERPKGSFSTLEIQRTEQGDSAMYLCASSSFAEAFFGQGTRLTVV.

Only one count was recorded for this clone. The CDR3 reads CASSLGGLGQPQHF. CDR3 bases: TGCGCCAGCAGCTTGGGGGGACTCGGTCAGCCCCAGCATTTT. The chain combines TRBV5-1 with TRBJ1-5; D is possibly TRBD1 (5 bases). Germline-derived CDR1 and CDR2 are SGHRS and YFSETQ. The length of the CDR3 is 14 residues. The V and J ends lost 0 bases and 6 bases respectively, with 10 bases between them. Full variable domain (outside the CDR3, taken from reference TRBV5-1 and TRBJ1-5): KAGVTQTPRYLIKTRGQQVTLSCSPISGHRSVSWYQQTPGQGLQFLFEYFSETQRNKGNFPGRFSGRQFSNSRSEMNVSTLELGDSALYLCASSLGGLGQPQHFGDGTRLSIL.

The chain combines TRBV19 with TRBJ2-5, with D possibly matching TRBD2 (7 bases). Near its end, the DNA agrees better with TRBJ2-7, so the J call may be wrong. The CDR3 consists of 15 residues. Per the germline V gene, CDR1 is LNHDA and CDR2 is SQIVND (reference sequence). The CDR3 spells CASRGGRGAYYEQYF. The CDR3 DNA follows: TGTGCCAGTAGAGGAGGTCGGGGGGCCTACTACGAGCAGTACTTC.

The rearrangement uses TRBV5-1 and TRBJ2-7, with 12 bases lining up with TRBD2. The CDR3 sequence is 15 residues long. Losses at the gene ends were 4 bases for V and 1 base for J; bases not matched to a gene: 3. Germline V gene sequence: CDR1 SGHRS, CDR2 YFSETQ. This CDR3 reads CASSPGLAGSYEQYF. The DNA of the CDR3 is TGCGCCAGCAGCCCCGGACTAGCGGGATCCTACGAGCAGTACTTC.